Listed here is a single TCR beta chain. This entry comes from a study of human CD8 memory T cell subsets. Researchers made TCR beta libraries via UMI-labeled 5' RACE. TCRdb reprocessed the 5' RACE reads and keeps a single row for each CDR3 protein, giving no DNA. The sample holds 3,000 to 3,500 distinct CDR3 sequences. From germline, CDR1 is SGHAT and CDR2 FQNNGV. The CDR3 runs to 14 residues. Total CD8+ T cells were enriched by a separation that was negative and magnetic. What was sequenced was CD8+ effector memory T cells (TEM) sorted from PBMCs. The sample's subset: effector memory CD8 T cells, CCR7- CD45RO+ CD95+. The TCR was taken from a human donor in good health. V and J are TRBV11-2 and TRBJ2-1. The CDR3 spells CASSAEVTYNEQFF.